The 31 T cell receptor beta chains presented below share a single source sample, sequenced in a study of CD8 T cells in Susac syndrome. Random-hexamer reverse transcription was applied to roughly 0.5 to 1 ug RNA. TCRdb ran MiXCR on the immunoSEQ multiplex PCR reads and lists one entry per CDR3 protein. Here the sample spans almost 450,000 distinct CDR3 sequences, approximately 85% being singletons. The sequenced sample consisted of CD8+ T cells from PBMCs. The receptors originated from a human donor with multiple sclerosis.

This chain uses TRBV3-1 with TRBJ2-5; no firm D call. Per the germline V gene, CDR1 is LGHDT and CDR2 is YNNKEL (reference sequence). V lost 9 bases, J lost 4 bases, and 18 bases lay in between. This CDR3 is 14 amino acids long. The CDR3 sequence: CASSEFSWGETQYF. CDR3 coding DNA: TGTGCCAGTAGTGAGTTTTCTTGGGGAGAGACCCAGTACTTC.

The chain combines TRBV7-8 with TRBJ1-5; tentatively, D is TRBD1 (5 bases). The CDR3 loop spans 16 amino acids. Trimming took 1 base from V and 1 from J, leaving 11 bases between them. CDR1 and CDR2 (germline): SGHVS, FQNEAQ. The DNA of the CDR3 is TGTGCCAGCAGCTTAGGGGGGGTGGCGAGCAATCAGCCCCAGCATTTT. Translated, it gives CASSLGGVASNQPQHF.

V usage is TRBV6-5 and J usage is TRBJ2-1; 7 nucleotides line up with TRBD2. Germline CDR1 MNHEY, CDR2 SVGAGI. The CDR3 spans 16 residues. The junction had 11 bases not matched to a gene; V was cut back by 2 bases and J by 7 bases. CDR3 DNA sequence: TGTGCCAGCAGTTACCTAACGGGGGAGGGAACGAATGAGCAGTTCTTC. It codes for CASSYLTGEGTNEQFF.

The chain carries TRBV9 and TRBJ2-5; 9 nucleotides align to TRBD2. CDR3 size: 17 residues. In germline, CDR1 is SGDLS, CDR2 YYNGEE. V lost 3 bases and J lost 3; bases outside the gene matches: 12. CDR3 bases: TGTGCCAGCAGCGAAACTTCGACCGCGGGGGGGAAAGAGACCCAGTACTTC. Translating it yields CASSETSTAGGKETQYF.

The rearrangement uses TRBV28 and TRBJ2-7; perhaps TRBD2 as D (5 bases). The length of the CDR3 is 15 residues. V lost 3 bases and J 0 bases, leaving 12 bases between the germline ends. Germline V lookup: CDR1 MDHEN, CDR2 SYDVKM. The DNA for the CDR3 is TGTGCCAGCAGTTTCCCCGAAGCGGCCTCCTACGAGCAGTACTTC. This sequence encodes CASSFPEAASYEQYF. The entire variable domain, with the rest obtained from reference TRBV28 and TRBJ2-7, is as follows: DVKVTQSSRYLVKRTGEKVFLECVQDMDHENMFWYRQDPGLGLRLIYFSYDVKMKEKGDIPEGYSVSREKKERFSLILESASTNQTSMYLCASSFPEAASYEQYFGPGTRLTVT.

The chain recombines TRBV19 with TRBJ2-7; the D gene is possibly TRBD1 (6 bases). Trimming pared 5 bases from V and 0 bases from J, leaving 14 bases between. This CDR3 spans 15 amino acids. Germline assignment: CDR1 LNHDA and CDR2 SQIVND (reference sequence). The CDR3 DNA is TGTGCCAGTAGTGCAGGACAGCACAGCTCCTACGAGCAGTACTTC. Its translation: CASSAGQHSSYEQYF.

The chain has TRBV11-3 and TRBJ2-6; 8 bases map to TRBD1. The CDR3 totals 15 residues. V shed 4 bases, J shed 2 bases, and the junction held 1 base outside the gene matches. Germline CDR1 is SGHNT and CDR2 is YENEEA. CDR3 sequence: CASSWTGTGANVLTF. The DNA for the CDR3 is TGTGCCAGCAGCTGGACAGGGACTGGGGCCAACGTCCTGACTTTC.

This chain connects TRBV27 to TRBJ1-1; TRBD1 aligns across 8 bases. This CDR3 has 16 amino acids. Germline assignment: CDR1 MNHEY and CDR2 SMNVEV (reference sequence). The V and J ends lost 5 bases and 4 bases, in that order; junction bases with no gene match: 12. The CDR3 here is CASSPDRVFSGTEAFF. CDR3 DNA: TGTGCCAGCAGTCCGGACAGGGTTTTTTCGGGCACTGAAGCTTTCTTT.

The rearrangement links TRBV29-1 to TRBJ1-1; D gene unclear. Trimming took 3 bases from V and 0 from J, leaving 11 bases between them. The germline V gene encodes CDR1 SQVTM and CDR2 ANQGSEA. CDR3 size: 14 residues. The CDR3 is CSVEYAGMNTEAFF. In nucleotides, the CDR3 is TGCAGCGTTGAGTATGCGGGTATGAACACTGAAGCTTTCTTT.

Only a few counts were recorded for this clonotype. This sequence joins TRBV4-1 and TRBJ2-3; D unresolved. The CDR3 runs 13 residues. V shed 0 bases and J shed 5 bases, with 6 bases lying between them. Germline lookup yields CDR1 MGHRA and CDR2 YSYEKL. The CDR3 region is CASSQERGDTQYF. The CDR3 bases are TGCGCCAGCAGCCAAGAGAGAGGAGATACGCAGTATTTT.

The chain combines TRBV4-1 with TRBJ2-1, with D tentatively TRBD1 (5 bases). In germline, CDR1 is MGHRA, CDR2 YSYEKL. This CDR3 is 14 amino acids long. Between the trimmed V and J ends, which lost 1 base and 5 bases, there was a span of 9 bases. In DNA form, the CDR3 reads TGCGCCAGCAGCCAAGCAGGGTTGAACAATGAGCAGTTCTTC. Encoded protein: CASSQAGLNNEQFF.

The rearrangement joins TRBV12-3 or TRBV12-4 to TRBJ2-1, with D hard to call. Between the trimmed V and J ends, which lost 7 bases and 2 bases, there was a span of 18 bases. The CDR3 extends over 16 amino acids. CDR3 loop: CASKEETAPPYNEQFF. Here the CDR3 DNA reads TGTGCCAGCAAGGAAGAAACGGCCCCACCCTACAATGAGCAGTTCTTC.

V is TRBV7-8 and J is TRBJ2-1; 8 bases fit TRBD2. Germline V lookup: CDR1 SGHVS, CDR2 FQNEAQ. J gave up 0 bases and V 1 base, and 17 bases lay outside the gene matches. CDR3 length: 21 amino acids. The CDR3 loop is CASSLESGLALGIGSYNEQFF. The CDR3 DNA is TGTGCCAGCAGCTTAGAGTCTGGACTAGCACTCGGAATTGGCTCCTACAATGAGCAGTTCTTC. Full variable domain (rest looked up from reference TRBV7-8 and TRBJ2-1): GAGVSQSPRYKVAKRGQDVALRCDPISGHVSLFWYQQALGQGPEFLTYFQNEAQLDKSGLPSDRFFAERPEGSVSTLKIQRTQQEDSAVYLCASSLESGLALGIGSYNEQFFGPGTRLTVL.

V and J are TRBV29-1 and TRBJ1-1; 7 bases agree with TRBD1. Germline trimming cut 4 bases from V and 0 bases from J; bases unmatched to any gene: 5. The CDR3 spans 14 residues. The V gene's germline CDR1 is SQVTM and CDR2 ANQGSEA. Here the CDR3 DNA reads TGCAGCGTTGGGTACAGGGGAATGAACACTGAAGCTTTCTTT. It encodes CSVGYRGMNTEAFF.

DNA of the CDR3: TGTGCCAGCAGCTCCCCCTCTTCGGGTGAGCAGTTCTTC. Amino acid sequence: CASSSPSSGEQFF. The chain recombines TRBV7-9 with TRBJ2-1; no clear D gene. CDR1 SEHNR and CDR2 FQNEAQ come from the germline V gene (reference sequence). This CDR3 spans 13 amino acids. Trimming stripped 4 bases from V and 9 bases from J, with 13 bases between.

This clonotype was counted a few times. V is TRBV19 and J is TRBJ2-3; D possibly corresponds to TRBD1 (6 bases). The CDR3 consists of 15 residues. Trimming stripped 6 bases from V and 2 bases from J, with 15 bases between. Germline-derived CDR1 and CDR2 are LNHDA and SQIVND (reference sequence). The CDR3 here is CASSTGTTNTDTQYF. The CDR3 DNA is TGTGCCAGTAGCACCGGGACAACGAACACAGATACGCAGTATTTT.

This chain connects TRBV24-1 to TRBJ1-1, with D maybe TRBD1 (5 bases). V dropped 4 bases and J dropped 3 bases, with 20 bases sitting between them. Germline V gene sequence: CDR1 KGHDR, CDR2 SFDVKD. The CDR3 covers 17 residues. The DNA for the CDR3 is TGTGCCACCAGTGACCGACAGTTTAGGGGACCGGACACTGAAGCTTTCTTT. Translating it yields CATSDRQFRGPDTEAFF.

A single count supports this clonotype. The chain has TRBV27 and TRBJ2-7; D may correspond to TRBD1 or TRBD2 (5 bases each). CDR3 length: 14 residues. Trimming removed 4 bases at V and 4 bases at J, with 14 bases between. Looked up from germline, CDR1 is MNHEY and CDR2 is SMNVEV (reference sequence). The CDR3: CASSWSGPTYEQYF. The CDR3, as DNA: TGTGCCAGCAGTTGGTCGGGGCCTACATACGAGCAGTACTTC.

This rearrangement joins TRBV30 to TRBJ2-5; tentatively, D is TRBD2 (5 bases). This CDR3 is 14 amino acids long. CDR1 GTSNPN and CDR2 SVGIG come from the germline V gene (reference sequence). Deletions cut 5 bases from V and 0 bases from J, with 13 bases between. The CDR3 loop is CAWGPGLYQETQYF. Here the CDR3 DNA reads TGTGCCTGGGGACCGGGGTTGTACCAAGAGACCCAGTACTTC.

This clonotype was seen just once. The rearrangement links TRBV28 to TRBJ1-5; D uncertain. This CDR3 is 14 amino acids long. The V gene lost 0 bases and the J gene lost 7 bases, with 10 bases spanning the gap. Germline assignment: CDR1 MDHEN and CDR2 SYDVKM. The DNA for the CDR3 is TGTGCCAGCAGTTTATGGGCGGTCTCGCAGCCCCAGCATTTT. It is translated as CASSLWAVSQPQHF.

The chain combines TRBV4-2 with TRBJ2-7; possibly TRBD1 or TRBD2 for D (6 bases each). This CDR3 is built from 15 residues. V lost 0 bases and J lost 7, with 16 bases in between. Germline V CDR1 and CDR2: LGHNA, YNFKEQ. CDR3 in amino acids: CASSQEAGEVGEQYF. The CDR3 nucleotides are TGTGCCAGCAGCCAAGAGGCAGGGGAGGTGGGAGAGCAGTACTTC.

This clonotype appeared once. The chain recombines TRBV4-1 with TRBJ1-5, with TRBD1 as a possible D gene (6 bases). CDR1 is MGHRA, CDR2 YSYEKL, per germline. The V end lost 3 bases, the J end lost 2 bases, and 11 bases lay between the germline ends. There are 15 residues in the CDR3. CDR3 residues: CASSQGADRNQPQHF. For the CDR3, the DNA is TGCGCCAGCAGCCAGGGGGCGGACCGCAATCAGCCCCAGCATTTT.

The rearrangement joins TRBV5-1 to TRBJ2-3; D is possibly TRBD1 or TRBD2 (5 bases each). The CDR3 length is 15 residues. The V gene lost 3 bases and the J gene lost 2 bases, with 13 bases spanning the gap. Germline assignment: CDR1 SGHRS and CDR2 YFSETQ. CDR3 loop: CASSWGTQYTDTQYF. CDR3 nucleotide sequence: TGCGCCAGCAGCTGGGGGACCCAATACACAGATACGCAGTATTTT.

V is TRBV29-1 and J is TRBJ2-7; 8 nucleotides agree with TRBD2. Per the germline V gene, CDR1 is SQVTM and CDR2 is ANQGSEA. The CDR3 loop spans 14 amino acids. With 4 bases clipped from V and 3 bases from J, the junction kept 8 bases outside the gene matches. CDR3 bases: TGCAGCGTTGCACTAGCGGTTTACGACTACGAGCAGTACTTC. It translates to CSVALAVYDYEQYF.

The chain uses TRBV4-1 and TRBJ1-1; D call uncertain. The germline V gene encodes CDR1 MGHRA and CDR2 YSYEKL. The CDR3 runs 13 residues. V was shortened by 5 bases and J by 1 base, with 8 bases between the two germline ends. The CDR3 is CASSSARNTEAFF. The CDR3 coding sequence is TGCGCCAGCAGCTCTGCGCGGAACACTGAAGCTTTCTTT.

V and J are TRBV29-1 and TRBJ2-1; 11 positions match TRBD1. After removal of 3 bases from V and 0 bases from J, the junction contained 1 base not matched to a gene. Germline V gene data show CDR1 as SQVTM and CDR2 as ANQGSEA. The CDR3 runs 15 residues. DNA for the CDR3: TGCAGCGTTGAGGGGACAGGGGGCTCCTACAATGAGCAGTTCTTC. Translating gives CSVEGTGGSYNEQFF.

This clonotype was picked up one time. The chain has TRBV27 and TRBJ2-7; D not certain. V lost 8 bases and J lost 4, with 9 bases in between. The CDR3 extends over 11 amino acids. Germline CDR1 reads MNHEY; CDR2 reads SMNVEV (reference sequence). The CDR3 region is CASGPEYEQYF. CDR3 nucleotides: TGTGCCAGCGGGCCAGAGTACGAGCAGTACTTC.

The V and J genes are TRBV4-1 and TRBJ1-3; D is unresolved. The germline gives CDR1 MGHRA, CDR2 YSYEKL. V was pared by 2 bases and J by 4 bases, with 3 bases between. The CDR3 length is 12 residues. The chain's CDR3 is CASSQTGNTIYF. The CDR3, as DNA: TGCGCCAGCAGCCAAACGGGAAACACCATATATTTT.

This sequence joins TRBV5-8 and TRBJ1-1; 7 bases align to TRBD1. Germline CDR1 is SGHTS and CDR2 is YDEGEE. The V gene end was trimmed by 3 bases and the J gene end by 2 bases; junction bases not matched to a gene: 13. The CDR3 covers 17 residues. CDR3 bases: TGTGCCAGCAGCTGGGACCAGGGGGAAGGCCTTAACACTGAAGCTTTCTTT. Translation gives CASSWDQGEGLNTEAFF.

The gene calls are TRBV7-3 and TRBJ2-5; no clear D gene. The CDR3 has 14 amino acids. Germline V CDR1 and CDR2: SGHTA, FQGTGA. V was trimmed by 2 bases and J by 1 base, leaving 8 bases between them. CDR3 DNA sequence: TGTGCCAGCAGCTTACAACAGACCCAAGAGACCCAGTACTTC. This gives the protein CASSLQQTQETQYF.

The rearrangement uses TRBV2 and TRBJ2-7, with D perhaps matching TRBD2 (5 bases). Trimming removed 0 bases from V and 5 bases from J, with 11 bases in between. CDR1 SNHLY and CDR2 FYNNEI come from the germline V gene. CDR3 size: 14 residues. CDR3 residues: CASSEAKLVHEQYF. The CDR3 DNA sequence: TGTGCCAGCAGTGAAGCGAAACTAGTCCACGAGCAGTACTTC.